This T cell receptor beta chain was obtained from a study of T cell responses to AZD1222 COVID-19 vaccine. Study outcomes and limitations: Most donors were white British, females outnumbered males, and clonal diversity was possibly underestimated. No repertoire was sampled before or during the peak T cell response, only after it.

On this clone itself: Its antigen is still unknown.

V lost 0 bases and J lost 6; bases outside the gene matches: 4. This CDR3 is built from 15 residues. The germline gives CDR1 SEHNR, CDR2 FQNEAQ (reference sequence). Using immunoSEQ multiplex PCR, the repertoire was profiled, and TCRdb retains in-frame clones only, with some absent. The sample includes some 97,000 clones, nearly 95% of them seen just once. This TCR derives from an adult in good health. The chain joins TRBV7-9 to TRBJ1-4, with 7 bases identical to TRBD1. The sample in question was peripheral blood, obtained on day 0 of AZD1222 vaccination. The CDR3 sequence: CASSLAGQRDEKLFF. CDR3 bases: TGTGCCAGCAGCTTAGCGGGACAGAGAGATGAAAAACTGTTTTTT.